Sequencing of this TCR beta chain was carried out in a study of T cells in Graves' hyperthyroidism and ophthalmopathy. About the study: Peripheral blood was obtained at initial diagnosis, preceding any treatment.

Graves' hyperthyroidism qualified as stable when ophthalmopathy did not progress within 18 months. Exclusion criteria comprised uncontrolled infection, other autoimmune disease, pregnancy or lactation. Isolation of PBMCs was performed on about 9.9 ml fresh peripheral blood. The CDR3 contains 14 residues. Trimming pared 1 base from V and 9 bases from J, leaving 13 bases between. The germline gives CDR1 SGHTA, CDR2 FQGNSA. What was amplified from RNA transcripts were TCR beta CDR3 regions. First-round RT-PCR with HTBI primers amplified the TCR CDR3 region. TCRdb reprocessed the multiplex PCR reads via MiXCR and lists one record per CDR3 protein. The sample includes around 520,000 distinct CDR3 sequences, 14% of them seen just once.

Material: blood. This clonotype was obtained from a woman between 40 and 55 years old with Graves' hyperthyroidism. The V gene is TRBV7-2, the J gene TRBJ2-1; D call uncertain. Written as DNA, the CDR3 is TGTGCCAGCAGCTTAGAATTTGTTTTGGGTGAGCAGTTCTTC. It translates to CASSLEFVLGEQFF.